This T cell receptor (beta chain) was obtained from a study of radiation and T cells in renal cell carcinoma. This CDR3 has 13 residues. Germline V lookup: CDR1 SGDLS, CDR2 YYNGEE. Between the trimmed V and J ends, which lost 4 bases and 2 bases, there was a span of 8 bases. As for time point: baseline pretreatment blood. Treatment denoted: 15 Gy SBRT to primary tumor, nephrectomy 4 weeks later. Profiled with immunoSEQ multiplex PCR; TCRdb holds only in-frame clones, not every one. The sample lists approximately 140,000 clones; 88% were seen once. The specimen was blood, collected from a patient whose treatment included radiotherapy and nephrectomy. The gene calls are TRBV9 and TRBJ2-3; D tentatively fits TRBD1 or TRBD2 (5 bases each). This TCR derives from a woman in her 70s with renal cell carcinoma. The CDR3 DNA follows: TGTGCCAGCAGCCCAGGGACCACAGATACGCAGTATTTT. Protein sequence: CASSPGTTDTQYF.